This TCR beta chain was obtained from a study of OX40 agonist ivuxolimab in advanced cancers. This table comes from immunoSEQ multiplex PCR, and its TCRdb copy is limited to in-frame clones, with some not included. The repertoire includes 60,000 to 75,000 clones, about 80% of them detected once, and about 1.2% sits in the top ten. V shed 1 base and J 5 bases; nucleotides not matched to a gene: 2. The CDR3 is 15 amino acids. CDR1 and CDR2 (germline): MGHRA, YSYEKL. This TCR was recovered from an adult with an advanced solid tumor such as melanoma, head and neck, liver or kidney cancer. Material: CD4+ or CD8+ T cells sorted from blood, obtained in a trial of the OX40 agonist ivuxolimab. The V call is TRBV4-1, the J call TRBJ2-3, with TRBD2 matching over 11 bases. CDR3 coding DNA: TGCGCCAGCAGCCAAGGACTAGCGGGACAAGATACGCAGTATTTT. Its protein product is CASSQGLAGQDTQYF.